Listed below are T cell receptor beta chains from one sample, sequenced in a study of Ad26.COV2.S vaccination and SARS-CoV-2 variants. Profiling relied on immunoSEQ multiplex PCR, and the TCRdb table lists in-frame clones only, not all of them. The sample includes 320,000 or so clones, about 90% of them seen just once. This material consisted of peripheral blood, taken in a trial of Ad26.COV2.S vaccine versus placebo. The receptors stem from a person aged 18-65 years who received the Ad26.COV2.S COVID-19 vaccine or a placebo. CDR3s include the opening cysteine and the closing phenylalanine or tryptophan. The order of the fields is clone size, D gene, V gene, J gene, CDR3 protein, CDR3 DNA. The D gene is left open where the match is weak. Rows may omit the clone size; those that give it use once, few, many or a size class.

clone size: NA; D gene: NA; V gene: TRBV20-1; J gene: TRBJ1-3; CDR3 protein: CSAQSGNTIYF; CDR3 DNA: TGCAGTGCGCAATCTGGAAACACCATATATTTT
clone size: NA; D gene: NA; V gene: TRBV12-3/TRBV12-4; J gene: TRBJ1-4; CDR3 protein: CASSSNNEKLFF; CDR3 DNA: TGTGCCAGCAGTTCCAATAATGAAAAACTGTTTTTT
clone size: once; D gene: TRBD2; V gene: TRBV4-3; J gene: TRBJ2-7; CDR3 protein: CASSQAAAGGPYEQYF; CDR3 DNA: TGCGCCAGCAGCCAAGCGGCAGCGGGGGGGCCGTACGAGCAGTACTTC
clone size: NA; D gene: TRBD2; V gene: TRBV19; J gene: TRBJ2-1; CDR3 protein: CASSTRLAGYNEQFF; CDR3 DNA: TGTGCCAGTAGTACCAGACTAGCGGGCTACAATGAGCAGTTCTTC
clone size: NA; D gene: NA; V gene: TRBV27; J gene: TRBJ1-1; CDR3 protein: CASSPFVGNTEAFF; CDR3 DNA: TGTGCCAGCAGCCCGTTCGTGGGTAACACTGAAGCTTTCTTT
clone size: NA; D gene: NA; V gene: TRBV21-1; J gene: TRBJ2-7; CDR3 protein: CASSKGDRLYEQYF; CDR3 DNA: TGTGCCAGCAGCAAGGGGGACAGGCTCTACGAGCAGTACTTC
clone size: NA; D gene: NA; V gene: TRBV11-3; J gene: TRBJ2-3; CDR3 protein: CASSTDPGTDTQYF; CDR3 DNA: TGTGCCAGCAGCACAGACCCTGGCACAGATACGCAGTATTTT
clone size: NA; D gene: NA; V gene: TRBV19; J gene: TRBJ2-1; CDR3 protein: CASSIPPNTRYNEQFF; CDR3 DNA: TGTGCCAGTAGTATTCCCCCCAACACACGATACAATGAGCAGTTCTTC
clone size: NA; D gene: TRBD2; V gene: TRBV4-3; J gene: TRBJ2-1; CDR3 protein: CASSEREGLAGVREQFF; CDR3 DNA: TGCGCCAGCAGCGAGAGAGAGGGACTAGCGGGAGTACGCGAGCAGTTCTTC
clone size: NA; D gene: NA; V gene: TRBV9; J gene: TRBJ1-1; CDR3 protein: CASSVDGRVSGHPEAFF; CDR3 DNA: TGTGCCAGCAGCGTAGACGGCAGGGTCTCGGGTCACCCTGAAGCTTTCTTT
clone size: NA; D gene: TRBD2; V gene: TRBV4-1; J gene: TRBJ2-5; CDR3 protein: CASSQGLAGEWETQYF; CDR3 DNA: TGCGCCAGCAGCCAAGGACTAGCGGGAGAGTGGGAGACCCAGTACTTC
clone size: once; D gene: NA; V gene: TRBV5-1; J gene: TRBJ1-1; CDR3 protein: CASTPGEGVAEAFF; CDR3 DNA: TGCGCCAGCACCCCGGGGGAGGGGGTCGCTGAAGCTTTCTTT
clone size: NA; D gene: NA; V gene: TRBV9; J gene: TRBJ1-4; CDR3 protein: CASSPGATNEKLFF; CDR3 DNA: TGTGCCAGCAGCCCGGGTGCAACTAATGAAAAACTGTTTTTT
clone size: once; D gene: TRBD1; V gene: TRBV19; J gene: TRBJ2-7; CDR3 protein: CASSPRDRYYEQYF; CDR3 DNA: TGTGCCAGTAGTCCGCGGGACAGGTACTACGAGCAGTACTTC
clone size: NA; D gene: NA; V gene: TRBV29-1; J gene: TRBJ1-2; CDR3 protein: CSVGQTNYGYTF; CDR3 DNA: TGCAGCGTCGGACAGACTAACTATGGCTACACCTTC
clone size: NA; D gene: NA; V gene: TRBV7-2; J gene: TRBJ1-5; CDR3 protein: CASSLGPNQPQHF; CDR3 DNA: TGTGCCAGCAGCTTAGGACCGAATCAGCCCCAGCATTTT
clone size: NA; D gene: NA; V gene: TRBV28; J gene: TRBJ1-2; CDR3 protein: CASSFAANYGYTF; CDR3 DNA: TGTGCCAGCAGTTTCGCCGCTAACTATGGCTACACCTTC
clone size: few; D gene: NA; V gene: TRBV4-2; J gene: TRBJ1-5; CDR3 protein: CASSQDRSTGQPQHF; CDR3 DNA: TGTGCCAGCAGCCAAGATAGGAGTACGGGTCAGCCCCAGCATTTT
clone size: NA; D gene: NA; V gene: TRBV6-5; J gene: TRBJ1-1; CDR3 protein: CASSYWTGGTEAFF; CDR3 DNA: TGTGCCAGCAGTTATTGGACCGGGGGCACTGAAGCTTTCTTT
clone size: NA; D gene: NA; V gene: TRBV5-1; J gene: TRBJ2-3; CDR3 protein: CASSLPQGEADTQYF; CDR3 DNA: TGCGCCAGCAGCTTGCCTCAGGGTGAGGCAGATACGCAGTATTTT
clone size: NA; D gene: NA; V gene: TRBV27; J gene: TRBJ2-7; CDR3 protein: CASSADSYEQYF; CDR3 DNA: TGTGCCAGCAGTGCGGACAGCTACGAGCAGTACTTC
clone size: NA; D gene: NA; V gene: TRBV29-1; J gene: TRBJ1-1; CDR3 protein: CSAYTGGSEAFF; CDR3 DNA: TGCAGCGCCTACACCGGAGGCTCTGAAGCTTTCTTT
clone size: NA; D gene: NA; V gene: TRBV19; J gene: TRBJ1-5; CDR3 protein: CASSRDIDSNQPQHF; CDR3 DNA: TGTGCCAGTAGTAGGGACATCGATAGCAATCAGCCCCAGCATTTT
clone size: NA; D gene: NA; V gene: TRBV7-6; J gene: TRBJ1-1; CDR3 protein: CASSLAAEAFF; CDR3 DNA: TGTGCCAGCAGCTTAGCGGCTGAAGCTTTCTTT
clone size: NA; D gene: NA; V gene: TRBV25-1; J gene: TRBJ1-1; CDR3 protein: CASSGDAGAPTEAFF; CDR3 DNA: TGTGCCAGCAGTGGGGACGCAGGGGCTCCCACTGAAGCTTTCTTT
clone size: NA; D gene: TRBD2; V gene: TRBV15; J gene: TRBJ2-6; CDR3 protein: CATSIPGLTSSGANVLTF; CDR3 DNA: TGTGCCACCAGCATACCGGGACTAACAAGCTCTGGGGCCAACGTCCTGACTTTC
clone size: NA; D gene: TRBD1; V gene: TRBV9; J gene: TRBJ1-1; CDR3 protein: CASSETGQKNTEAFF; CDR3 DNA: TGTGCCAGCAGCGAGACGGGACAGAAGAACACTGAAGCTTTCTTT
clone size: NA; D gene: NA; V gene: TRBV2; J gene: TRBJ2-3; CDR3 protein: CASQDRVTDTQYF; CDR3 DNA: TGTGCCAGCCAAGACAGAGTCACAGATACGCAGTATTTT
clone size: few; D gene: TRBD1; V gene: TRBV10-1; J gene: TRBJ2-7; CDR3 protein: CASSTTGGPYEQYF; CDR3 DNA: TGCGCCAGCAGCACTACAGGGGGTCCCTACGAGCAGTACTTC
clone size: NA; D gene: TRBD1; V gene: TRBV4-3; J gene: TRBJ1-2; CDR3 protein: CASSQEATGQINYGYTF; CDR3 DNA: TGCGCCAGCAGCCAAGAAGCGACGGGACAGATTAACTATGGCTACACCTTC
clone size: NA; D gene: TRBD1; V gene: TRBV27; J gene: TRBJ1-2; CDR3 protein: CASSPPGQGRGYTF; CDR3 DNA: TGTGCCAGCAGTCCCCCCGGACAGGGGAGAGGCTACACCTTC
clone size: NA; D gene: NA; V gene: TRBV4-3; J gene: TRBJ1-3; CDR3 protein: CASSPIGGDSGNTIYF; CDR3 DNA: TGCGCCAGCAGCCCCATCGGCGGCGATTCTGGAAACACCATATATTTT
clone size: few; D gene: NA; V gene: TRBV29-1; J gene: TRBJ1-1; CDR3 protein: CSVGAGAEAFF; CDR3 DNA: TGCAGCGTGGGAGCAGGGGCGGAAGCTTTCTTT
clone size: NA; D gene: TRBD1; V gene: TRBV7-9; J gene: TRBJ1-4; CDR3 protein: CASSFRGPATNEKLFF; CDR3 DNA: TGTGCCAGCAGCTTCAGGGGGCCCGCAACTAATGAAAAACTGTTTTTT
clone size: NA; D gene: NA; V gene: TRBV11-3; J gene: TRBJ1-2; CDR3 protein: CASSFMEGHYGYTF; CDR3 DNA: TGTGCCAGCAGCTTCATGGAGGGCCACTATGGCTACACCTTC
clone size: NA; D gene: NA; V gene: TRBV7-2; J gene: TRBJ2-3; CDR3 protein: CASSLRVWDTQYF; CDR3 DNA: TGTGCCAGCAGCTTAAGGGTTTGGGATACGCAGTATTTT
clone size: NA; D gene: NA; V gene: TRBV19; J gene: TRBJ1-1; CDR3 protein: CASSIGRTEAFF; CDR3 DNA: TGTGCCAGTAGTATAGGAAGGACTGAAGCTTTCTTT
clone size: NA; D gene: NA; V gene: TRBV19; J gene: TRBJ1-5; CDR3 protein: CASSTEGLPEANQPQHF; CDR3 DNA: TGTGCCAGTAGTACCGAGGGTTTACCGGAGGCTAATCAGCCCCAGCATTTT
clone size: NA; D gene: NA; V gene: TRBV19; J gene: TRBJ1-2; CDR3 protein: CASRRLSNYGYTF; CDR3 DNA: TGTGCCAGTAGGAGGCTCTCTAACTATGGCTACACCTTC
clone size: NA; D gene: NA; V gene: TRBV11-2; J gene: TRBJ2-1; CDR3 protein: CASSFRGSYNEQFF; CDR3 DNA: TGTGCCAGCAGCTTCAGGGGCTCCTACAATGAGCAGTTCTTC
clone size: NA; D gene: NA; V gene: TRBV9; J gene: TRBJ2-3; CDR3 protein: CASSVGLTSTDTQYF; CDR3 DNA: TGTGCCAGCAGCGTAGGACTTACTAGCACAGATACGCAGTATTTT
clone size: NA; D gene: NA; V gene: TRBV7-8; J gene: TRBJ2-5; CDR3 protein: CASSPSRQAKLKWETQYF; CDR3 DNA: TGTGCCAGCAGCCCCAGTAGACAGGCGAAACTTAAGTGGGAGACCCAGTACTTC
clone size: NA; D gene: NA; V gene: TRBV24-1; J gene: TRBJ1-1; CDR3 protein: CATSDWAEPMNTEAFF; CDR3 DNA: TGTGCCACCAGTGATTGGGCAGAACCGATGAACACTGAAGCTTTCTTT
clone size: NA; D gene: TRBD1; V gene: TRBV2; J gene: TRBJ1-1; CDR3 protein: CASSEIFGDRGRGTEAFF; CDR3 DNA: TGTGCCAGCAGTGAAATCTTCGGGGACAGGGGGCGCGGCACTGAAGCTTTCTTT